This TCR beta chain was documented in a study of CD8+ T cells in alopecia areata. Study conclusions and caveats: Scalp clonality, along with expanded CD8+ clones among the top 100, was significantly decreased by tofacitinib.

In each case, RNA was isolated and then reverse transcribed into cDNA as the sequencing template. This table comes from immunoSEQ multiplex PCR, and its TCRdb copy is limited to in-frame clones, with some not included. Altogether about 220,000 clones are present, under 60% being singletons, with the ten largest covering 1.5% to 2%. V gave up 4 bases and J gave up 2 bases; unmatched junction bases: 9. The germline V gene has CDR1 SGHDT and CDR2 YYEEEE. CDR3 length equals 18 residues. Treatment here: oral pan-JAK inhibitor, 5-10 mg twice daily. With respect to this clone: Its target is not known.

The chain couples TRBV5-6 to TRBJ2-6; 10 bases align to TRBD1. The TCR sequence derives from a human donor with alopecia areata. The sample was CD4+ T cells sorted from blood, taken at week 4, from a patient treated with tofacitinib. This CDR3 reads CASSATGTGVPGANVLTF. The CDR3 nucleotides are TGTGCCAGCAGCGCGACCGGGACAGGGGTCCCTGGGGCCAACGTCCTGACTTTC.